Below are 11 T cell receptor beta chains sequenced from a single sample in a study of shared clonotypes between healthy human individuals. Assay used: immunoSEQ multiplex PCR; TCRdb lists only in-frame clones, some missing. Counted here are about 530,000 clones, 60% to 80% occurring once; the ten biggest clones make up 9.5% to 15%. Source material: PBMCs. The receptors come from a middle-aged woman in good health. Some clones in this sample may be carry-over from other donors' samples.

The CDR3 protein is CASSSARGSTQYF. CDR3 DNA: TGTGCCAGCAGCTCAGCGAGGGGCTCCACGCAGTATTTT. The gene calls are TRBV7-8 and TRBJ2-3; D assignment may be TRBD1 or TRBD2 (5 bases each). V lost 4 bases and J lost 9, with 14 bases in between. Looked up from germline, CDR1 is SGHVS and CDR2 is FQNEAQ. The CDR3 extends over 13 amino acids.

This rearrangement joins TRBV30 to TRBJ2-7; D remains ambiguous. Trimming took off 6 bases at V and 3 bases at J, with 18 bases between the two ends. Per the germline V gene, CDR1 is GTSNPN and CDR2 is SVGIG (reference sequence). This CDR3 comprises 14 residues. The CDR3: CACKLFDWGYEQYF. CDR3 coding DNA: TGTGCCTGCAAGTTATTCGACTGGGGCTACGAGCAGTACTTC. Filled out from reference TRBV30 and TRBJ2-7, the complete variable domain reads SQTIHQWPATLVQPVGSPLSLECTVEGTSNPNLYWYRQAAGRGLQLLFYSVGIGQISSEVPQNLSASRPQDRQFILSSKKLLLSDSGFYLCACKLFDWGYEQYFGPGTRLTVT.

This chain joins TRBV28 and TRBJ2-3; D perhaps matches TRBD1 (6 bases). Trimming took 7 bases from V and 0 from J, leaving 26 bases between them. The CDR3 consists of 19 residues. CDR1 is MDHEN, CDR2 SYDVKM, per germline. The CDR3 is CASIAAGQKVYASTDTQYF. The CDR3 coding sequence is TGTGCCAGCATCGCGGCAGGACAGAAAGTCTACGCTAGCACAGATACGCAGTATTTT.

The chain links TRBV29-1 to TRBJ2-5, with TRBD1 matching over 10 bases. CDR3 length: 13 amino acids. V lost 7 bases to trimming and J lost 0 bases; unmatched junction nucleotides: 2. Germline V gene lookup returns CDR1 SQVTM and CDR2 ANQGSEA. The CDR3 protein is CSGGQGDQETQYF. The CDR3 DNA follows: TGCAGCGGTGGACAGGGGGACCAAGAGACCCAGTACTTC. Based on the CDR3 plus reference TRBV29-1 and TRBJ2-5, the full variable domain is SAVISQKPSRDICQRGTSLTIQCQVDSQVTMMFWYRQQPGQSLTLIATANQGSEATYESGFVIDKFPISRPNLTFSTLTVSNMSPEDSSIYLCSGGQGDQETQYFGPGTRLLVL.

V usage is TRBV15 and J usage is TRBJ2-1; D is uncertain. With 0 bases removed from V and 0 bases from J, the gap between germline ends came to 9 bases. In germline, CDR1 is LNHNV, CDR2 YYDKDF (reference sequence). The CDR3 runs 16 residues. The chain's CDR3 is CATSRDPLSSYNEQFF. For the CDR3, the DNA is TGTGCCACCAGCAGAGATCCCTTGAGCTCCTACAATGAGCAGTTCTTC. Full variable domain (remainder filled in from reference TRBV15 and TRBJ2-1): DAMVIQNPRYQVTQFGKPVTLSCSQTLNHNVMYWYQQKSSQAPKLLFHYYDKDFNNEADTPDNFQSRRPNTSFCFLDIRSPGLGDTAMYLCATSRDPLSSYNEQFFGPGTRLTVL.

The chain recombines TRBV6-1 with TRBJ1-5, with a tentative D call TRBD1 (5 bases). Germline CDR1 is MNHNS and CDR2 is SASEGT. CDR3 length: 14 residues. Trimming left V 4 bases short and J 2 bases short, with 9 bases between. Here the CDR3 reads CASSAGGGNQPQHF. For the CDR3, the DNA is TGTGCCAGCAGTGCCGGGGGAGGCAATCAGCCCCAGCATTTT.

The chain has TRBV27 and TRBJ2-5, with D possibly TRBD2 on 6 matching bases. The J call may be mistaken, given a closer DNA end match to TRBJ2-7. Germline V gene data show CDR1 as MNHEY and CDR2 as SMNVEV (reference sequence). The CDR3 contains 15 residues. The CDR3 reads CASSLAGRPRYEQYF. Written as DNA, the CDR3 is TGTGCCAGCTCTTTGGCGGGAAGGCCCCGCTACGAGCAGTACTTC.

The V and J genes are TRBV5-4 and TRBJ2-7, with a weak D call TRBD1 (5 bases). Looked up from germline, CDR1 is SGHNT and CDR2 is YYREEE (reference sequence). V was clipped by 4 bases and J by 7 bases, with 12 bases between them. This CDR3 is built from 12 residues. The CDR3 reads CASSQGVAEQYF. The CDR3 DNA reads TGTGCCAGCAGCCAGGGTGTCGCGGAGCAGTACTTC.

The chain joins TRBV6-5 to TRBJ2-7, with 7 bases lining up with TRBD2. CDR3 length: 12 residues. Looked up from germline, CDR1 is MNHEY and CDR2 is SVGAGI. V gave up 6 bases and J gave up 12 bases; unmatched junction bases: 11. For the CDR3, the DNA is TGTGCCAGCAGCCACGACTTTGGGGGGGTGTACTTC. Amino acid sequence: CASSHDFGGVYF.

The J gene is TRBJ1-4, the V gene TRBV19; D is possibly TRBD1 (5 bases). The V end was cut by 2 bases, the J end by 8 bases, with 9 bases between. Germline loops: CDR1 LNHDA, CDR2 SQIVND (reference sequence). CDR3 length: 13 residues. The DNA for the CDR3 is TGTGCCAGTAGTATACGACAGCGGGAAAAACTGTTTTTT. Its translation: CASSIRQREKLFF.

V and J are TRBV28 and TRBJ1-5; perhaps TRBD1 as D (5 bases). V was shortened by 3 bases and J by 4 bases, with 7 bases between the two germline ends. Germline-derived CDR1 and CDR2 are MDHEN and SYDVKM. This CDR3 spans 13 amino acids. This chain's CDR3 is CASSLWGNQPQHF. The CDR3 nucleotides are TGTGCCAGCAGTTTGTGGGGGAATCAGCCCCAGCATTTT.